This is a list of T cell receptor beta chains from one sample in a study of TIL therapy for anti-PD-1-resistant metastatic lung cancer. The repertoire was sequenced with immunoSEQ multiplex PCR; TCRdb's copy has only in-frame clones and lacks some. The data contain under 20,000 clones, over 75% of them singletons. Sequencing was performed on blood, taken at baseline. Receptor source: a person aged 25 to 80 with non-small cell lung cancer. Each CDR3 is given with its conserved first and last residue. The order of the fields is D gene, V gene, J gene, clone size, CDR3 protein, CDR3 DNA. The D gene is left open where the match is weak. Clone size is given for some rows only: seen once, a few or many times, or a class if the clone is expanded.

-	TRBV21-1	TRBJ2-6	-	CASSKVDRGLPGANVLTF	TGTGCCAGCAGCAAAGTAGACAGGGGGCTCCCTGGGGCCAACGTCCTGACTTTC
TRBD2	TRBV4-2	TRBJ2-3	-	CASSHRGSGTKNTDTQYF	TGTGCCAGCAGCCACCGAGGGAGCGGGACCAAAAACACAGATACGCAGTATTTT
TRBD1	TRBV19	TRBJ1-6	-	CASSIVSLAGTGESSPLHF	TGTGCCAGTAGTATAGTCAGCCTCGCCGGGACAGGGGAAAGTTCACCCCTCCACTTT
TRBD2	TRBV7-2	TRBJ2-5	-	CASSLVPSGRAGETQYF	TGTGCCAGCAGCTTAGTCCCTAGCGGGAGGGCCGGAGAGACCCAGTACTTC
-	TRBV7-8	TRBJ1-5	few	CASSLEYASNQPQHF	TGTGCCAGCAGCTTAGAGTACGCCTCCAATCAGCCCCAGCATTTT
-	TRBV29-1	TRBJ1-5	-	CSVVTGDQPQHF	TGCAGCGTTGTGACGGGGGATCAGCCCCAGCATTTT
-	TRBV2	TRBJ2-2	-	CARSGGTNTGELFF	TGTGCCAGGTCGGGCGGAACGAACACCGGGGAGCTGTTTTTT
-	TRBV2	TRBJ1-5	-	CASSVTWGSGQPQHF	TGTGCCAGCAGTGTGACTTGGGGGTCGGGTCAGCCCCAGCATTTT
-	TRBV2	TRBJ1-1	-	CASSEYQNTEAFF	TGTGCCAGCAGTGAATATCAAAACACTGAAGCTTTCTTT
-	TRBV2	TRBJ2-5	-	CASSPQGISETQYF	TGTGCCAGCAGTCCGCAGGGGATAAGTGAGACCCAGTACTTC
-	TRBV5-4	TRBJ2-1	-	CASSLDPGSYNEQFF	TGTGCCAGCAGCTTGGACCCCGGCTCCTACAATGAGCAGTTCTTC
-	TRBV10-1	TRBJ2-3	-	CATSFSDTQYF	TGCGCCACCAGTTTCTCGGATACGCAGTATTTT
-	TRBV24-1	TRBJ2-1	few	CATSDPDGHANEQFF	TGTGCCACCAGTGATCCCGATGGCCATGCCAATGAGCAGTTCTTC
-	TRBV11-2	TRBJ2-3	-	CASSLPVPDTQYF	TGTGCCAGCAGCCTCCCCGTGCCCGATACGCAGTATTTT
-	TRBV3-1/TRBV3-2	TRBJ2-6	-	CASSSYGGSGANVLTF	TGTGCCAGCAGCTCTTATGGTGGCTCTGGGGCCAACGTCCTGACTTTC
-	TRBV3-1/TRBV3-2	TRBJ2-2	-	CASSQEGAYTGELFF	TGTGCCAGCAGCCAAGAGGGGGCATACACCGGGGAGCTGTTTTTT
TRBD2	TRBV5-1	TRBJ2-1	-	CASSSWTTGTSGGRSYNEQFF	TGCGCCAGCAGCTCTTGGACAACCGGGACTAGCGGGGGTCGAAGTTACAATGAGCAGTTCTTC
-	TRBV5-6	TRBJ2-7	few	CASSPQAYTYEQYF	TGTGCCAGCAGCCCCCAGGCGTATACCTACGAGCAGTACTTC
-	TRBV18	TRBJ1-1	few	CASQGGRNTEAFF	TGTGCCAGCCAAGGTGGTAGGAACACTGAAGCTTTCTTT
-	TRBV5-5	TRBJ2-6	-	CASSSAGTGRSGANVLTF	TGTGCCAGCAGCTCCGCCGGGACGGGACGCTCTGGGGCCAACGTCCTGACTTTC
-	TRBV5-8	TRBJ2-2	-	CASSQLTGSTTGELFF	TGTGCCAGCAGCCAATTGACAGGCTCGACCACCGGGGAGCTGTTTTTT
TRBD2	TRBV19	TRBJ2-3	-	CASSPSGPTQYF	TGTGCCAGTAGTCCTAGCGGGCCTACGCAGTATTTT